This note documents a single TCR beta chain sequence. Per germline, CDR1 MNHEY and CDR2 SVGAGI. This CDR3 is 15 amino acids long. J gave up 4 bases and V 6 bases, and 9 bases lay outside the gene matches. The data belong to a study of T cell repertoires in cytomegalovirus infection. Using its own MiXCR run on the reads, TCRdb lists one record per CDR3 protein. The table shows more than 400,000 distinct CDR3 sequences, with around 27% occurring only once. The specimen was PBMCs. This TCR derives from a human donor in good health (CMV status not recorded). Some clones in this sample may be carry-over from other donors' samples. The rearrangement joins TRBV6-5 to TRBJ2-1, with 7 bases fitting TRBD2. CDR3 DNA: TGTGCCAGCAGAGCGGGACTCATGGGGTACAATGAGCAGTTCTTC. This translates into CASRAGLMGYNEQFF.